The 10 T cell receptor beta chains below all came from one sample that was sequenced in a study of response to subunit inactivated influenza vaccine. TCRdb reanalysed the RT-PCR reads using MiXCR and keeps one entry per CDR3 protein. The sample yields 800,000 to 1,000,000 distinct CDR3 sequences, about 20% seen once. This specimen consisted of PBMCs from blood, obtained 5 to 6 days after vaccination. Receptor source: a man over 45 who received an inactivated influenza vaccine.

The sample holds a few counts of this clonotype. The chain uses TRBV20-1 and TRBJ2-5; the match to TRBD2 covers 8 bases. Trimming cost V 0 bases and J 4 bases; bases outside gene matches: 7. The length of the CDR3 is 15 residues. Germline lookup yields CDR1 DFQATT and CDR2 SNEGSKA (reference sequence). The CDR3 here is CSARDPRAGGETQYF. The CDR3, as DNA: TGCAGTGCTAGAGATCCCCGGGCGGGAGGAGAGACCCAGTACTTC.

The V call is TRBV29-1, the J call TRBJ1-2, with unresolved D. CDR3 length: 12 amino acids. Trimming removed 4 bases at V and 4 bases at J, with 10 bases between. The germline V gene encodes CDR1 SQVTM and CDR2 ANQGSEA. Here the CDR3 reads CSVVRRPYGYTF. The CDR3 DNA is TGCAGCGTTGTGAGGCGACCCTATGGCTACACCTTC.

This clonotype was counted a few times. CDR3 loop: CASSLVAVGDEQFF. The CDR3 DNA is TGTGCCAGCAGTTTGGTAGCGGTTGGCGATGAGCAGTTCTTC. The chain is built from TRBV27 and TRBJ2-1; weak D call: TRBD2 (6 bases). The CDR3 covers 14 residues. Trimming took 3 bases from V and 8 from J, leaving 14 bases between them. Germline CDR1 and CDR2: MNHEY and SMNVEV (reference sequence).

V is TRBV4-3 and J is TRBJ2-5; D might be TRBD1 (6 bases). The CDR3 length is 15 residues. Germline V gene lookup returns CDR1 LGHNA and CDR2 YSLEER. Trimming shortened V by 1 base and J by 1 base, and 10 bases separated the two germline ends. CDR3 sequence: CASSQGTGRQETQYF. The CDR3 region has the DNA TGCGCCAGCAGCCAAGGCACAGGGCGCCAAGAGACCCAGTACTTC.

The sample holds a few counts of this clonotype. The V and J genes are TRBV9 and TRBJ2-7, with no clear D. V dropped 5 bases and J dropped 3 bases, with 12 bases sitting between them. Looked up from germline, CDR1 is SGDLS and CDR2 is YYNGEE. This CDR3 is 13 amino acids long. For the CDR3, the DNA is TGTGCCAGCAGGTCCCAGAGGAGCTACGAGCAGTACTTC. Translating gives CASRSQRSYEQYF.

This clonotype occurred a few times. The chain has TRBV4-3 and TRBJ2-7; 8 bases map to TRBD2. V lost 0 bases to trimming and J lost 1 base; unmatched junction nucleotides: 5. This CDR3 is built from 16 residues. In germline, CDR1 is LGHNA, CDR2 YSLEER. The CDR3 DNA reads as TGCGCCAGCAGCCAAGATCTGTCGGGGGGGTCCTACGAGCAGTACTTC. Translating gives CASSQDLSGGSYEQYF.

This clonotype appeared a few times. The chain employs TRBV28 and TRBJ2-5; D assignment may be TRBD1 or TRBD2 (7 bases each). The germline CDR1 and CDR2 sequences are MDHEN and SYDVKM. The CDR3 covers 15 residues. Trimming removed 3 bases at V and 2 bases at J, with 13 bases between. CDR3 nucleotides: TGTGCCAGCAGTTTCGGCAGGGGGGGTCAAGAGACCCAGTACTTC. This encodes CASSFGRGGQETQYF.

This clonotype was detected many times. The chain carries TRBV4-2 and TRBJ2-1, with TRBD2 identical over 9 bases. The J segment lost 5 bases and the V segment lost 2 bases, leaving 13 bases of the junction unmatched. In germline, CDR1 is LGHNA, CDR2 YNFKEQ. The CDR3 totals 18 residues. CDR3 coding DNA: TGTGCCAGCAGCCAATCTTTTTTTGCGGGGGGGCCAGACAATGAGCAGTTCTTC. This sequence encodes CASSQSFFAGGPDNEQFF.

This chain connects TRBV30 to TRBJ1-2; 8 nucleotides line up with TRBD1. Germline V CDR1 and CDR2: GTSNPN, SVGIG (reference sequence). The CDR3 has 14 residues. V was pared by 4 bases and J by 1 base, with 5 bases of the junction left unmatched. CDR3 coding DNA: TGTGCCTGGATGTACAGGGGGATTAACTATGGCTACACCTTC. Encoded protein: CAWMYRGINYGYTF.

This clonotype was counted a single time. The V and J genes are TRBV5-1 and TRBJ2-1; 12 positions agree with TRBD2. Germline lookup yields CDR1 SGHRS and CDR2 YFSETQ. This CDR3 is built from 16 residues. V dropped 0 bases and J dropped 9; count of bases not matched to a gene: 7. The CDR3 region has the DNA TGCGCCAGCAGCTTGGGACTAGCGGGAGATAAGGGTGAGCAGTTCTTC. The encoded protein is CASSLGLAGDKGEQFF. The full variable domain, completed using reference TRBV5-1 and TRBJ2-1, is KAGVTQTPRYLIKTRGQQVTLSCSPISGHRSVSWYQQTPGQGLQFLFEYFSETQRNKGNFPGRFSGRQFSNSRSEMNVSTLELGDSALYLCASSLGLAGDKGEQFFGPGTRLTVL.